This record looks at one T cell receptor beta chain sequence and its context. Its antigen is undetermined. This entry is derived from a study of PD-1 blockade in classical Hodgkin lymphoma. Study-level points and caveats: Baseline diversity was lower in partial responders and progressors than complete responders.

This CDR3 spans 13 amino acids. The V gene lost 2 bases and the J gene lost 4 bases, with 9 bases spanning the gap. Germline V CDR1 and CDR2: LGHNT, FRNRAP. Time point given: cycle 4 day 1 (C4D1), after more than 5 weeks of nivolumab. All the patients suffered relapse after autologous stem cell transplantation, and brentuximab vedotin exposure differed. The table came from immunoSEQ multiplex PCR; TCRdb's copy has only in-frame clones and leaves some out. The table includes 110,000 or so clones, 89% detected once. The chain carries TRBV12-5 and TRBJ2-7, with D perhaps TRBD2 (6 bases). Sequences were derived from peripheral blood mononuclear cells (PBMCs), sampled before the fourth cycle of nivolumab. This clonotype was sampled from a human donor with classical Hodgkin lymphoma. Written as DNA, the CDR3 is TGTGCTAGTGGTTTGTTGGGGGGATACGAGCAGTACTTC. Translating it yields CASGLLGGYEQYF.